This TCR beta chain derives from a study of shared T cell receptors in the human thymus. TCRdb's table, derived via immunoSEQ multiplex PCR, lists solely in-frame clones and lacks some. The sample has approximately 730,000 clones, approximately 85% seen once. V lost 5 bases to trimming and J lost 6 bases, with 26 bases between them. The length of the CDR3 is 17 residues. Germline values: CDR1 MDHEN, CDR2 SYDVKM. These data also formed part of another study, on human thymus T cells. That source reports: Thymus specimens were resections from corrective heart surgery.

The source material was thymocytes. V and J are TRBV28 and TRBJ2-7, with D perhaps matching TRBD2 (5 bases). This TCR was recovered from a girl in the first two years of life with a congenital heart defect. The CDR3 DNA reads TGTGCCAGCAGTCCCGGCCGGGATGTGGACGCCGTATGCGAGCAGTACTTC. It yields the protein CASSPGRDVDAVCEQYF.